This T cell receptor (beta chain) was sequenced for a study of blood T cell repertoires in COVID-19. Study overall: The study drew acute and convalescent COVID-19 samples from the United States, Italy and Spain. T cells, B-cell-depleted T cells, or PBMCs supplied cDNA or gDNA.

V dropped 5 bases and J dropped 4 bases, with 20 bases sitting between them. This CDR3 region has 16 residues. Germline CDR1 SGHAT, CDR2 FQNNGV. Original handling: It was from reference gene primer amplification that nucleated cell counts were estimated. Generated by immunoSEQ multiplex PCR, the TCRdb table keeps only in-frame clones and is missing some. V and J calls and clone size come straight from that table; D and trimming were deduced from the DNA. The data contain roughly 100,000 clones, around 86% of them singletons. The genes are TRBV11-2 and TRBJ2-5, with D tentatively TRBD2 (5 bases). The sequenced material came from peripheral blood. This TCR was recovered from a man in his forties or fifties with acute or convalescent COVID-19. CDR3 in DNA: TGTGCCAGCAGCAAAATTGGGCGGGTTACGGGAGAGACCCAGTACTTC. Protein sequence: CASSKIGRVTGETQYF.